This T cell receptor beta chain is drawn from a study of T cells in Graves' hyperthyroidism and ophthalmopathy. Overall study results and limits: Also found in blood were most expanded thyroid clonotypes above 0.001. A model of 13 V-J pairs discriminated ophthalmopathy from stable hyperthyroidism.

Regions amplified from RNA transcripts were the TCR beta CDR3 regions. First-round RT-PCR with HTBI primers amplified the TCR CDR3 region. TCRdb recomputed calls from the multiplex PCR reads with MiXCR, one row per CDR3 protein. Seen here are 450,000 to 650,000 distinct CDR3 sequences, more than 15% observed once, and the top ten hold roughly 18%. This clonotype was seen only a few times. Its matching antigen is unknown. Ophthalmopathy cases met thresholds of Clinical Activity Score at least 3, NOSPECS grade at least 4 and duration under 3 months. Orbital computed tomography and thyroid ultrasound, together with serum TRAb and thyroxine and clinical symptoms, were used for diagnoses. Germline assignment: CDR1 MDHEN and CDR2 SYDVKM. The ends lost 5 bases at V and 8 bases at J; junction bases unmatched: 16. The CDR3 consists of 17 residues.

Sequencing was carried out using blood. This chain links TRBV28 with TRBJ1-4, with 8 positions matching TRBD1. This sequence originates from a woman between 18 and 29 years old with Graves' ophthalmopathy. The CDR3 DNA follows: TGTGCCAGCAGTCCCCCCCCATTCAGGGGGCGCGAGGAAAAACTGTTTTTT. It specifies CASSPPPFRGREEKLFF. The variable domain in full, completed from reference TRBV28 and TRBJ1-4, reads DVKVTQSSRYLVKRTGEKVFLECVQDMDHENMFWYRQDPGLGLRLIYFSYDVKMKEKGDIPEGYSVSREKKERFSLILESASTNQTSMYLCASSPPPFRGREEKLFFGSGTQLSVL.